Below, 30 T cell receptor beta chains from the same sample are listed, as sequenced in a study of identical twins. Via MiXCR, TCRdb re-called the 5' RACE reads, giving one row per CDR3 protein. The data contain roughly 350,000 distinct CDR3 sequences, about 10% of them singletons. Sequencing used naive T cells sorted from blood. These receptors originate from a woman aged 45-65 years in good health.

This clonotype came up a few times. This chain joins TRBV5-1 and TRBJ2-1; TRBD2 matches at 10 bases. CDR1 and CDR2 (germline): SGHRS, YFSETQ. V trimming: 0 bases; J trimming: 4 bases; junction bases outside the gene matches: 10. The CDR3 has 18 residues. CDR3 sequence: CASSLAGLAGENYNEQFF. In DNA form, the CDR3 reads TGCGCCAGCAGCTTGGCCGGGCTAGCGGGAGAGAATTACAATGAGCAGTTCTTC.

This clonotype came up many times. The genes are TRBV10-3 and TRBJ1-2; D is uncertain. V was pared by 2 bases and J by 3 bases, with 7 bases between. The germline V gene encodes CDR1 ENHRY and CDR2 SYGVKD. The CDR3 is 13 amino acids. As DNA, the CDR3 is TGTGCCATCAGTGAGGCAACTGACTATGGCTACACCTTC. Translated: CAISEATDYGYTF.

This clonotype came up many times. The chain uses TRBV12-3 or TRBV12-4 and TRBJ1-1, with TRBD1 matching over 10 bases. V trimming: 2 bases; J trimming: 5 bases; junction bases outside the gene matches: 5. This CDR3 contains 15 residues. The DNA for the CDR3 is TGTGCCAGCAGTTTATTGGGACAGGGGTGGACTGAAGCTTTCTTT. Its protein is CASSLLGQGWTEAFF.

Ten or more counts support this clonotype. The chain uses TRBV20-1 and TRBJ1-1; TRBD1 agrees at 8 bases. Trimming cost V 2 bases and J 5 bases; bases outside gene matches: 4. Germline V gene sequence: CDR1 DFQATT, CDR2 SNEGSKA (reference sequence). This CDR3 comprises 13 residues. DNA of the CDR3: TGCAGTGCTAGATTCAGGGGGCTTACTGAAGCTTTCTTT. Residues: CSARFRGLTEAFF.

This chain uses TRBV18 with TRBJ2-5; no definite D call. V dropped 2 bases and J dropped 3 bases, with 4 bases sitting between them. The CDR3 extends over 12 amino acids. CDR1 and CDR2 from the germline V gene are KGHSH and LQKENI. The CDR3 bases are TGTGCCAGCTCACCATGGAAAGAGACCCAGTACTTC. This codes for CASSPWKETQYF. Together with reference TRBV18 and TRBJ2-5, the CDR3 gives the full variable domain: NAGVMQNPRHLVRRRGQEARLRCSPMKGHSHVYWYRQLPEEGLKFMVYLQKENIIDESGMPKERFSAEFPKEGPSILRIQQVVRGDSAAYFCASSPWKETQYFGPGTRLLVL.

The chain carries TRBV12-3 or TRBV12-4 and TRBJ2-2; TRBD2 matches at 14 bases. V lost 4 bases and J lost 2; bases outside the gene matches: 3. CDR3 length: 17 residues. This chain's CDR3 is CASSSGTSGSNTGELFF. The CDR3 nucleotides are TGTGCCAGCAGTTCCGGGACTAGCGGGAGTAACACCGGGGAGCTGTTTTTT.

The chain combines TRBV4-1 with TRBJ2-3; D remains unclear. This CDR3 is built from 15 residues. Trimming pared 1 base from V and 2 bases from J, leaving 10 bases between. CDR1 is MGHRA, CDR2 YSYEKL, per germline. The CDR3 here is CASSQVMESTDTQYF. The DNA for the CDR3 is TGCGCCAGCAGCCAAGTAATGGAGTCCACAGATACGCAGTATTTT.

A few counts support this clonotype. The V and J genes are TRBV2 and TRBJ2-2; 11 nucleotides align to TRBD2. Germline lookup yields CDR1 SNHLY and CDR2 FYNNEI. J was trimmed by 4 bases and V by 6 bases; bases with no gene match: 7. The CDR3 loop spans 16 amino acids. The CDR3 coding sequence is TGTGCCAGCAGGGAGGGACTAGCGGTAATCACCGGGGAGCTGTTTTTT. Translated: CASREGLAVITGELFF.

This clonotype was seen more than once but under ten times. The rearrangement joins TRBV12-3 or TRBV12-4 to TRBJ1-5, with 7 bases fitting TRBD1. The junction had 6 bases not matched to a gene; V was cut back by 5 bases and J by 8 bases. CDR3 size: 13 residues. The CDR3 loop is CASSTGEIKPQHF. The CDR3 DNA reads TGTGCCAGCAGTACAGGGGAAATCAAGCCCCAGCATTTT.

This clonotype has only a few counts. The CDR3 DNA reads TGTGCCAGCAATCGGGACTACAATGAGCAGTTCTTC. This codes for CASNRDYNEQFF. The chain employs TRBV12-3 or TRBV12-4 and TRBJ2-1; D possibly corresponds to TRBD2 (5 bases). This CDR3 contains 12 residues. V shed 7 bases and J shed 3 bases, with 7 bases lying between them.

This clonotype was seen at least ten times. This chain connects TRBV12-3 or TRBV12-4 to TRBJ1-1, with D tentatively TRBD1 (6 bases). The CDR3 covers 14 residues. V lost 5 bases to trimming and J lost 6 bases, with 16 bases between them. This chain's CDR3 is CASSKTGSIAEAFF. In DNA form, the CDR3 reads TGTGCCAGCAGTAAAACAGGGAGTATCGCTGAAGCTTTCTTT.

This sequence joins TRBV5-1 and TRBJ2-3; 12 nucleotides line up with TRBD2. The CDR3 is 17 residues long. Germline V gene lookup returns CDR1 SGHRS and CDR2 YFSETQ. The V segment lost 0 bases and the J segment 1 base; nucleotides outside the gene matches: 3. The CDR3 bases are TGCGCCAGCAGCTTGGCGTCTAGCGGGAGGGGCACAGATACGCAGTATTTT. It translates to CASSLASSGRGTDTQYF.

The chain has TRBV24-1 and TRBJ1-4, with 7 positions matching TRBD1. Germline lookup yields CDR1 KGHDR and CDR2 SFDVKD. V shed 5 bases, J shed 8 bases, and the junction held 7 bases outside the gene matches. The CDR3 loop spans 14 amino acids. The CDR3 bases are TGTGCCACCAGTGGATCAGGGGGGGTAGAAAAACTGTTTTTT. It is translated as CATSGSGGVEKLFF.

There are a few counts of this clonotype. In DNA form, the CDR3 reads TGCGCCAGCGCCCTAGGATTACAAGAGACCCAGTACTTC. It encodes CASALGLQETQYF. This chain connects TRBV4-1 to TRBJ2-5; D gene ambiguous. Trimming pared 8 bases from V and 2 bases from J, leaving 12 bases between. The length of the CDR3 is 13 residues. CDR1 and CDR2 (germline): MGHRA, YSYEKL.

The sample holds a few counts of this clonotype. The chain links TRBV5-1 to TRBJ2-3, with 12 bases fitting TRBD2. V was pared by 1 base and J by 2 bases, with 14 bases of the junction left unmatched. The germline CDR1 and CDR2 sequences are SGHRS and YFSETQ. The CDR3 runs to 20 residues. In nucleotides, the CDR3 is TGCGCCAGCAGCTTGTTGGCTAGCGGGAGGGGTAAGTTGGCCACAGATACGCAGTATTTT. Its translation: CASSLLASGRGKLATDTQYF.

This clonotype was observed at least ten times. The J gene is TRBJ2-7, the V gene TRBV29-1; 8 nucleotides agree with TRBD2. CDR3 size: 14 residues. V was pared by 2 bases and J by 2 bases, with 5 bases of the junction left unmatched. The germline V gene encodes CDR1 SQVTM and CDR2 ANQGSEA. In DNA form, the CDR3 reads TGCAGCGTTGAAATCGATAGCGGGACCTACGAGCAGTACTTC. Translated: CSVEIDSGTYEQYF.

This clonotype was picked up a small number of times. The rearrangement links TRBV5-1 to TRBJ2-4, with 13 bases identical to TRBD2. The CDR3 consists of 15 residues. V dropped 3 bases and J dropped 9; count of bases not matched to a gene: 6. From germline, CDR1 is SGHRS and CDR2 YFSETQ. The CDR3 here is CASSSAGTSGIIQYF. The CDR3 region has the DNA TGCGCCAGCAGCTCGGCCGGGACTAGCGGGATCATTCAGTACTTC.

The rearrangement joins TRBV3-1 to TRBJ2-7; 7 bases are shared with TRBD2. This CDR3 is 17 amino acids long. V shed 3 bases, J shed 5 bases, and the junction held 16 bases outside the gene matches. Germline V gene sequence: CDR1 LGHDT, CDR2 YNNKEL (reference sequence). Here the CDR3 DNA reads TGTGCCAGCAGCCACGGGGCGCTCCGGGGGGATACTGACGAGCAGTACTTC. This translates into CASSHGALRGDTDEQYF.

This clonotype was seen only a few times. The J gene is TRBJ2-7, the V gene TRBV7-3, with D possibly being TRBD1 or TRBD2 (5 bases each). The V end was cut by 5 bases, the J end by 6 bases, with 20 bases between. Looked up from germline, CDR1 is SGHTA and CDR2 is FQGTGA. The CDR3 runs to 15 residues. The CDR3 DNA reads as TGTGCCAGCAGCCTAGGGTTGGGGCAAAGCGGCGAGCAGTACTTC. Residues: CASSLGLGQSGEQYF.

This clonotype was counted many times. CDR3 amino acids: CASSVPGELFF. Here the CDR3 DNA reads TGTGCCAGCAGCGTACCCGGGGAGCTGTTTTTT. V and J are TRBV3-1 and TRBJ2-2; D is unresolved. The germline V gene has CDR1 LGHDT and CDR2 YNNKEL (reference sequence). V shed 5 bases and J shed 6 bases, with 4 bases lying between them. The CDR3 is 11 amino acids.

This clonotype was found many times. The chain carries TRBV4-2 and TRBJ2-2, with D maybe TRBD2 (6 bases). V was shortened by 5 bases and J by 3 bases, with 16 bases between the two germline ends. There are 16 residues in the CDR3. Looked up from germline, CDR1 is LGHNA and CDR2 is YNFKEQ. The CDR3 bases are TGTGCCAGCAGCAGTTCACCGGGACTTGACACCGGGGAGCTGTTTTTT. Its translation is CASSSSPGLDTGELFF.

This rearrangement joins TRBV29-1 to TRBJ1-5; D not resolved. CDR1 SQVTM and CDR2 ANQGSEA come from the germline V gene. The V end was cut by 5 bases, the J end by 1 base, with 9 bases between. The CDR3 totals 13 residues. The DNA for the CDR3 is TGCAGCGTTCGCGACAACAGCAATCAGCCCCAGCATTTT. Translating it yields CSVRDNSNQPQHF.

The V call is TRBV28, the J call TRBJ2-7; 7 bases match TRBD1. The V gene's germline CDR1 is MDHEN and CDR2 SYDVKM. The CDR3 sequence is 13 residues long. J was trimmed by 6 bases and V by 6 bases; bases with no gene match: 8. The CDR3 coding sequence is TGTGCCAGCAGCCCAGGGACAGACCCCGAGCAGTACTTC. It encodes CASSPGTDPEQYF. Full variable domain (rest looked up from reference TRBV28 and TRBJ2-7): DVKVTQSSRYLVKRTGEKVFLECVQDMDHENMFWYRQDPGLGLRLIYFSYDVKMKEKGDIPEGYSVSREKKERFSLILESASTNQTSMYLCASSPGTDPEQYFGPGTRLTVT.

This clonotype has at least ten counts. The chain uses TRBV5-1 and TRBJ1-4; D remains unclear. Germline V gene lookup returns CDR1 SGHRS and CDR2 YFSETQ. The CDR3 loop spans 12 amino acids. V was shortened by 4 bases and J by 8 bases, with 9 bases between the two germline ends. The CDR3: CASSAQGEKLFF. Here the CDR3 DNA reads TGCGCCAGCAGCGCGCAAGGGGAAAAACTGTTTTTT. Variable domain in full (rest from reference TRBV5-1 and TRBJ1-4): KAGVTQTPRYLIKTRGQQVTLSCSPISGHRSVSWYQQTPGQGLQFLFEYFSETQRNKGNFPGRFSGRQFSNSRSEMNVSTLELGDSALYLCASSAQGEKLFFGSGTQLSVL.

This clonotype was counted only a few times. This sequence joins TRBV20-1 and TRBJ2-2, with TRBD2 matching over 10 bases. From germline, CDR1 is DFQATT and CDR2 SNEGSKA (reference sequence). The CDR3 is 15 residues long. V shed 3 bases, J shed 5 bases, and the junction held 6 bases outside the gene matches. CDR3 in amino acids: CSARRLAGGTGELFF. Here the CDR3 DNA reads TGCAGTGCTAGGAGGTTAGCGGGAGGAACCGGGGAGCTGTTTTTT.

The chain combines TRBV29-1 with TRBJ2-1, with 8 bases fitting TRBD1. The germline V gene encodes CDR1 SQVTM and CDR2 ANQGSEA. This CDR3 contains 10 residues. The J segment lost 12 bases and the V segment lost 5 bases, leaving 3 bases of the junction unmatched. CDR3 nucleotides: TGCAGCGTTCCCGGACAGGGGCAGTTCTTC. Translated, it gives CSVPGQGQFF.

This clonotype has more than one count but fewer than ten. CDR3 amino acids: CASSPETNEQYV. CDR3 bases: TGTGCCAGCAGTCCCGAGACAAACGAGCAGTACGTC. The chain combines TRBV12-3 or TRBV12-4 with TRBJ2-7; D unclear. The V gene lost 5 bases and the J gene lost 5 bases, with 10 bases spanning the gap. CDR3 length equals 12 residues.

The rearrangement uses TRBV20-1 and TRBJ2-5; D is tentatively TRBD1 or TRBD2 (6 bases each). The germline gives CDR1 DFQATT, CDR2 SNEGSKA (reference sequence). The CDR3 runs to 16 residues. The V gene lost 7 bases and the J gene lost 5 bases, with 26 bases spanning the gap. The CDR3 is CSGGETGIWKSETQYF. In DNA, the CDR3 is TGCAGTGGGGGGGAAACAGGGATTTGGAAGTCTGAGACCCAGTACTTC.

Many counts were recorded for this clonotype. Germline is not matched at one junction end, which may reflect a read error. The gene calls are TRBV11-2 and TRBJ2-5; weak D call: TRBD2 (6 bases). Germline V lookup: CDR1 SGHAT, CDR2 FQNNGV. This CDR3 spans 13 amino acids. The CDR3 region is CVSRRAGGETQYF. The CDR3 nucleotides are TGTGTCAGCAGGCGGGCCGGGGGAGAGACCCAGTACTTC.

This clonotype was recorded at least ten times. This chain joins TRBV10-3 and TRBJ2-3; no clear D gene. CDR3 length: 13 residues. Germline V gene data show CDR1 as ENHRY and CDR2 as SYGVKD. V was pared by 4 bases and J by 0 bases, with 5 bases between. The CDR3 reads CAISGGSTDTQYF. CDR3 in DNA: TGTGCCATCAGTGGTGGCAGCACAGATACGCAGTATTTT.